This entry concerns a single T cell receptor beta chain. This CDR3 region has 14 residues. V shed 8 bases, J shed 4 bases, and the junction held 10 bases outside the gene matches. The V gene's germline CDR1 is MNHNS and CDR2 SASEGT. The data were produced by immunoSEQ multiplex PCR, yet TCRdb's version contains in-frame clones alone and is incomplete. The data hold some 2.3 million clones, with more than 80% observed a single time. The data stem from a study of shared clonotypes between healthy human individuals. The clonotype was recovered from a man between 18 and 29 years old in good health. Some clones in this sample may be carry-over from other donors' samples. The sequenced material came from naive CD4+ T cells from PBMCs. This sample's subset: CD45RA+ positively selected. The chain recombines TRBV6-1 with TRBJ2-7, with 8 bases fitting TRBD1. CDR3 protein: CASREDRGPYEQYF. The DNA of the CDR3 is TGTGCCAGCCGGGAAGACAGGGGCCCTTACGAGCAGTACTTC.